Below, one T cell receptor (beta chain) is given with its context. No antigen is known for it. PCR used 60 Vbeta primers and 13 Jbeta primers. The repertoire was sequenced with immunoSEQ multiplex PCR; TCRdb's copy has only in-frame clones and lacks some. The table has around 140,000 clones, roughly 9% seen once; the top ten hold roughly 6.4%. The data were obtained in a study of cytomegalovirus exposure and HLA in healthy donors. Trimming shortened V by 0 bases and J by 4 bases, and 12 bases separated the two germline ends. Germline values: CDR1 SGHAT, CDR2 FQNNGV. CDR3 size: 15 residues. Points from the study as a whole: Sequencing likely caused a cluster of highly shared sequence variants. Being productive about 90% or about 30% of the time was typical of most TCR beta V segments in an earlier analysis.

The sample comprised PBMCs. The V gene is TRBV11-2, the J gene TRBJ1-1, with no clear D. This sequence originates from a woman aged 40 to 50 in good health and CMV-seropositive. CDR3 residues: CASSLEPGRGTEAFF. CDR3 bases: TGTGCCAGCAGCTTAGAGCCGGGTCGGGGCACTGAAGCTTTCTTT.